Listed below are T cell receptor beta chains from one sample, sequenced in a study of post-analysis software for immune sequencing data. TCRdb fed the PCR reads into MiXCR, producing one record per CDR3 protein. The profile shows around 200,000 distinct CDR3 sequences, 29% of them singletons. What was sequenced was blood. The receptors come from a girl between 2 and 17 years old with multiple sclerosis. Each CDR3 is given with its conserved first and last residue. A D gene is named only where the DNA matches it firmly. Size tells how often a clone was seen (once, few, many) or the class of an expanded clone, and some rows leave it out.

size	V	D	J	length	CDR3	DNA
many	TRBV12-3/TRBV12-4	NA	TRBJ1-5	15	CASSLGGAPGQPQHF	TGTGCCAGCAGCCTGGGCGGGGCGCCGGGTCAGCCCCAGCATTTT
NA	TRBV7-9	NA	TRBJ1-1	13	CASSLGEPGEAFF	TGTGCCAGCAGCTTGGGGGAGCCTGGCGAAGCTTTCTTT
many	TRBV6-5	NA	TRBJ2-7	12	CASRSQGGEQYF	TGTGCCAGCAGGTCACAGGGTGGTGAGCAGTACTTC
NA	TRBV28	NA	TRBJ2-1	16	CASSGQPGGLNNEQFF	TGTGCCAGCAGTGGACAACCCGGGGGGCTGAACAATGAGCAGTTCTTC
few	TRBV5-1	TRBD1	TRBJ1-1	14	CASRGDSMNTEAFF	TGCGCCAGCAGGGGGGACAGCATGAACACTGAAGCTTTCTTT
NA	TRBV20-1	NA	TRBJ1-5	18	CSAKKPRTAPFSNQPQHF	TGCAGTGCTAAGAAGCCCCGGACAGCTCCTTTTAGCAATCAGCCCCAGCATTTT
few	TRBV28	NA	TRBJ1-5	14	CASSPPDNHQPQHF	TGTGCCAGCAGTCCACCTGACAACCATCAGCCCCAGCATTTT
many	TRBV6-5	NA	TRBJ2-7	12	CATRDGTYEQYF	TGTGCCACCCGGGACGGAACCTACGAGCAGTACTTC
NA	TRBV10-3	TRBD1	TRBJ1-1	15	CAITDGGGADTEAFF	TGTGCCATCACCGACGGAGGGGGCGCGGACACTGAAGCTTTCTTT
many	TRBV20-1	NA	TRBJ2-5	17	CSARDPETWFLQETQYF	TGCAGTGCTAGAGATCCCGAAACTTGGTTCCTCCAAGAGACCCAGTACTTC
NA	TRBV12-3/TRBV12-4	NA	TRBJ2-2	12	CASSGRLRELFF	TGTGCCAGCAGCGGCAGGCTGCGGGAGCTGTTTTTT
many	TRBV20-1	TRBD2	TRBJ2-7	15	CSARDLRTSAYEQYF	TGCAGTGCTAGAGATTTGCGGACTAGCGCCTACGAGCAGTACTTC
many	TRBV7-8	NA	TRBJ2-3	15	CASSQLTPSTDTQYF	TGTGCCAGCAGCCAACTAACCCCTTCCACAGATACGCAGTATTTT
many	TRBV7-9	TRBD2	TRBJ2-7	16	CASSFPVGSGEYEQYF	TGTGCCAGCAGCTTCCCCGTTGGTAGCGGGGAGTACGAGCAGTACTTC
many	TRBV13	NA	TRBJ2-7	15	CASSFGRGTSYEQYF	TGTGCCAGCAGCTTCGGACGGGGTACCTCCTACGAGCAGTACTTC
many	TRBV2	TRBD2	TRBJ2-1	15	CASSGGRAGNNEQFF	TGTGCCAGCAGTGGAGGGAGGGCCGGTAACAATGAGCAGTTCTTC
NA	TRBV6-6	NA	TRBJ1-6	16	CASSYSGSGANSPLHF	TGTGCCAGCAGTTACTCTGGGTCCGGGGCTAACTCACCCCTCCACTTT
NA	TRBV20-1	NA	TRBJ1-1	13	CRARSGLNTEAFF	TGCAGGGCCCGTTCGGGTCTGAACACTGAAGCTTTCTTT
many	TRBV15	NA	TRBJ2-7	14	CATSTRPGSAEQYF	TGTGCCACCAGCACCCGACCGGGTTCCGCCGAGCAGTACTTC
NA	TRBV11-2	NA	TRBJ1-1	13	CASSPSPPGEAFF	TGTGCCAGCAGCCCAAGTCCCCCAGGGGAGGCTTTCTTT
many	TRBV7-7	NA	TRBJ2-3	14	CASSLGNPADTQYF	TGTGCCAGCAGCTTAGGCAACCCTGCGGATACGCAGTATTTT
NA	TRBV28	TRBD2	TRBJ2-1	17	CASSPRLAASSYNEQFF	TGTGCCAGCAGTCCGAGACTAGCGGCTAGCTCCTACAATGAGCAGTTCTTC
NA	TRBV18	TRBD1	TRBJ2-5	14	CASSPRTGGETQYF	TGTGCCAGCTCACCACGGACAGGGGGTGAGACCCAGTACTTC
NA	TRBV20-1	TRBD2	TRBJ2-5	18	CSATPGTSGGRKGETQYF	TGCAGTGCTACACCCGGGACTAGCGGGGGAAGGAAGGGAGAGACCCAGTACTTC
NA	TRBV2	NA	TRBJ1-6	12	CASRPDNSPLHF	TGTGCCAGCCGACCCGATAATTCACCCCTCCACTTT
NA	TRBV5-1	TRBD1	TRBJ2-2	15	CASSSGQVETGELFF	TGCGCCAGCAGCTCGGGACAGGTTGAGACCGGGGAGCTGTTTTTT
many	TRBV20-1	NA	TRBJ2-3	15	CSASSGAHSTDTQYF	TGCAGTGCTAGTTCGGGGGCCCACTCCACAGATACGCAGTATTTT
many	TRBV7-3	NA	TRBJ2-1	15	CASSPARAQGNEQFF	TGTGCCAGCAGCCCAGCACGGGCCCAGGGGAATGAGCAGTTCTTC
NA	TRBV28	NA	TRBJ1-1	14	CASSFRLRNTEAFF	TGTGCCAGCAGTTTCCGATTGAGGAACACTGAAGCTTTCTTT
few	TRBV5-1	NA	TRBJ1-4	16	CASSWGGTATNEKLFF	TGCGCCAGCAGCTGGGGCGGGACCGCAACTAATGAAAAACTGTTTTTT
many	TRBV28	NA	TRBJ2-1	17	CASSLSLGGKSYNEQFF	TGTGCCAGCAGTTTAAGTTTAGGCGGGAAGTCCTACAATGAGCAGTTCTTC
many	TRBV6-5	NA	TRBJ2-1	16	CASSYVRGSSYNEQFF	TGTGCCAGCAGTTACGTGAGGGGAAGCTCCTACAATGAGCAGTTCTTC
many	TRBV20-1	TRBD2	TRBJ2-7	16	CSAPRTSGNSPYEQYF	TGCAGTGCTCCACGGACTAGCGGAAATTCGCCCTACGAGCAGTACTTC
few	TRBV5-1	TRBD1	TRBJ1-1	17	CASSSIPGQGGITEAFF	TGCGCCAGCAGCTCGATTCCGGGACAGGGAGGGATCACTGAAGCTTTCTTT
many	TRBV12-3/TRBV12-4	TRBD1	TRBJ2-5	14	CASAYRGPGETQYF	TGTGCCAGCGCCTACAGGGGGCCTGGAGAGACCCAGTACTTC
few	TRBV12-3/TRBV12-4	NA	TRBJ2-7	15	CASRASVSLSYEQYF	TGTGCCAGCAGGGCTAGCGTTTCGCTCTCCTACGAGCAGTACTTC
NA	TRBV7-6	TRBD1	TRBJ2-2	14	CASSVSRGTGELFF	TGTGCCAGCAGCGTGAGCAGGGGGACCGGGGAGCTGTTTTTT
many	TRBV25-1	TRBD1	TRBJ2-5	16	CASSEGWTGGAETQYF	TGTGCCAGCAGTGAGGGGTGGACAGGGGGCGCCGAGACCCAGTACTTC
many	TRBV2	NA	TRBJ1-2	14	CASSEALQGTGYTF	TGTGCCAGCAGTGAAGCGCTTCAGGGGACAGGCTACACCTTC
many	TRBV12-3/TRBV12-4	NA	TRBJ2-1	15	CASSRDLLPYNEQFF	TGTGCCAGCAGCAGGGACCTCCTCCCCTACAATGAGCAGTTCTTC
NA	TRBV2	NA	TRBJ2-5	14	CASSEASRIETQYF	TGTGCCAGCAGTGAAGCTTCCCGGATAGAGACCCAGTACTTC
NA	TRBV27	TRBD2	TRBJ2-5	16	CASSLGGLAGQETQYF	TGTGCCAGCAGTTTAGGGGGACTAGCGGGGCAAGAGACCCAGTACTTC
NA	TRBV7-2	TRBD1	TRBJ2-2	15	CASSQDRGRTGELFF	TGTGCCAGCAGCCAGGACAGGGGGCGGACCGGGGAGCTGTTTTTT
few	TRBV28	NA	TRBJ1-2	14	CASSSPRAAVGYTF	TGTGCCAGCAGTTCCCCCCGGGCTGCCGTGGGCTACACCTTC
many	TRBV12-3/TRBV12-4	NA	TRBJ1-2	14	CASSSYLGPWAYTF	TGTGCCAGCAGTTCCTACCTGGGCCCCTGGGCCTACACCTTC
many	TRBV7-9	TRBD2	TRBJ2-5	14	CASSWTSGGETQYF	TGTGCCAGCAGCTGGACTAGCGGGGGAGAGACCCAGTACTTC
many	TRBV5-5	NA	TRBJ2-5	14	CASSLDSGGETQYF	TGTGCCAGCAGCCTTGACAGTGGCGGGGAGACCCAGTACTTC
NA	TRBV3-1	TRBD2	TRBJ2-2	18	CASSQAYLAGERAGELFF	TGTGCCAGCAGCCAAGCGTACCTGGCGGGAGAAAGGGCCGGGGAGCTGTTTTTT
NA	TRBV20-1	TRBD1	TRBJ1-2	12	CRAGDSPDGYTF	TGCAGGGCAGGGGACAGCCCAGATGGCTACACCTTC
many	TRBV28	NA	TRBJ2-1	14	CATTLAQDYNEQFF	TGTGCCACAACCCTAGCGCAAGACTACAATGAGCAGTTCTTC
many	TRBV28	TRBD1	TRBJ2-7	15	CASSSRQGVTYEQYF	TGTGCCAGCAGTTCCCGACAGGGAGTCACCTACGAGCAGTACTTC
many	TRBV28	TRBD1	TRBJ2-7	14	CASSFGQGSHEQYF	TGTGCCAGCAGTTTCGGACAGGGATCCCACGAGCAGTACTTC
NA	TRBV2	NA	TRBJ1-4	14	CASGADIPNEKLFF	TGTGCCAGCGGGGCCGACATTCCTAATGAAAAACTGTTTTTT
NA	TRBV20-1	NA	TRBJ2-2	14	CSARDRRQMGELFF	TGCAGTGCTAGAGATCGCCGACAGATGGGGGAGCTGTTTTTT
NA	TRBV6-5	NA	TRBJ2-7	13	CASARGTAYEQYF	TGTGCCAGCGCCCGGGGGACAGCTTACGAGCAGTACTTC
many	TRBV5-1	TRBD1	TRBJ2-7	15	CASSLPRDSVPRQYF	TGCGCCAGCAGCTTACCCCGGGACAGCGTCCCTAGGCAGTACTTC
few	TRBV7-9	NA	TRBJ2-7	9	CARAHEQYF	TGTGCCCGGGCACACGAGCAGTACTTC